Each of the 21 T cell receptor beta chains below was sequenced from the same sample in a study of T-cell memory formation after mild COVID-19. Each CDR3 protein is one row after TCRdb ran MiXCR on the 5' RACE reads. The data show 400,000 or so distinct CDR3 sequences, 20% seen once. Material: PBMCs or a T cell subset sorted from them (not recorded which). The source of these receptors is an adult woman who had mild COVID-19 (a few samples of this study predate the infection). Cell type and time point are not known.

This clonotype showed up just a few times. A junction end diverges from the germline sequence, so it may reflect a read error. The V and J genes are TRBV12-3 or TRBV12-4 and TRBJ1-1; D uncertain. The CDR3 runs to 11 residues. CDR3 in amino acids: CASSLRTSKEF. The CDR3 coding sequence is TGTGCCAGCAGTCTGCGGACGTCTAAAGAGTTT.

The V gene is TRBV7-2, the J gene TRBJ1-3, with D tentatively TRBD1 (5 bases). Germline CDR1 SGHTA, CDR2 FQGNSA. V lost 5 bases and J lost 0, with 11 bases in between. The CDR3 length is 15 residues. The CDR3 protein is CASSPRVISGNTIYF. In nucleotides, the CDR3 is TGTGCCAGCAGCCCCAGGGTAATCTCTGGAAACACCATATATTTT.

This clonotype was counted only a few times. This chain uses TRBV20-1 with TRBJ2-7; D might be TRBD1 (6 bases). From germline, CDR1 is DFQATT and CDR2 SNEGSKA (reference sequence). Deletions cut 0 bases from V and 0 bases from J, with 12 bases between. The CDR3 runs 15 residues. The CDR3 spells CSARDFKDSSYEQYF. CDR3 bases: TGCAGTGCTAGAGATTTTAAGGACAGCTCCTACGAGCAGTACTTC.

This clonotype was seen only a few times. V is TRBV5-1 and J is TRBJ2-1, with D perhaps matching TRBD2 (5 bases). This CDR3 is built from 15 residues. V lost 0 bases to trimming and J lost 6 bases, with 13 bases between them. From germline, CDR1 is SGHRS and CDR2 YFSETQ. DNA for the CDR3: TGCGCCAGCAGCTTGGGGGCGGGTGATATCAATGAGCAGTTCTTC. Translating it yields CASSLGAGDINEQFF.

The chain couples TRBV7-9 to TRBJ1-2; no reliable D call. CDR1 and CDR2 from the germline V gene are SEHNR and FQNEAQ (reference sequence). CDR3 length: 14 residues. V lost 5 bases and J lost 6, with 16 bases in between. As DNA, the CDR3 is TGTGCCAGCAGCCCAATTTTGGGAGCCCATGGCTACACCTTC. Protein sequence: CASSPILGAHGYTF.

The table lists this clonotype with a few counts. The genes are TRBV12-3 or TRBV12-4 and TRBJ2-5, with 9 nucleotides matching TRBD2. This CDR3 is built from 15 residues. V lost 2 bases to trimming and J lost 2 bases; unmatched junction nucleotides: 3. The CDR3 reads CASSLSTSGQETQYF. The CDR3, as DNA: TGTGCCAGCAGTTTATCGACTAGCGGACAAGAGACCCAGTACTTC.

The CDR3 sequence: CSARDPGAWSNEKLFF. The CDR3 DNA is TGCAGTGCTAGAGATCCGGGGGCATGGTCTAATGAAAAACTGTTTTTT. The gene calls are TRBV20-1 and TRBJ1-4, with D possibly matching TRBD1 (6 bases). Trimming took off 0 bases at V and 3 bases at J, with 14 bases between the two ends. Germline CDR1 is DFQATT and CDR2 is SNEGSKA (reference sequence). This CDR3 spans 16 amino acids.

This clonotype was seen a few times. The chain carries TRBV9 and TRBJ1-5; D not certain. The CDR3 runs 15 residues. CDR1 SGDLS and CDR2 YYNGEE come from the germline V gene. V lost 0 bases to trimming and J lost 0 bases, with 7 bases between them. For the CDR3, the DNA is TGTGCCAGCAGCGTAGCGCCGGGTAGCAATCAGCCCCAGCATTTT. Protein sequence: CASSVAPGSNQPQHF.

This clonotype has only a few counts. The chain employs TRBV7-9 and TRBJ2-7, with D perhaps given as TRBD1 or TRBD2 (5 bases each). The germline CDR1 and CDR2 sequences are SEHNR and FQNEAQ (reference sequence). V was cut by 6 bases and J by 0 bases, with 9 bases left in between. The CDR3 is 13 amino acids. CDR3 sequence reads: CASRGRNSYEQYF. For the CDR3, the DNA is TGTGCCAGCAGGGGACGGAACTCCTACGAGCAGTACTTC.

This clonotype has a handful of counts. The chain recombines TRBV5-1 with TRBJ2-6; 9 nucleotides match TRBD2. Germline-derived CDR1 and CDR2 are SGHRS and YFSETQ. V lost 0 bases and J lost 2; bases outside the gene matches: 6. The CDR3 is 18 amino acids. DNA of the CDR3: TGCGCCAGCAGCTTGGGGGTAGCGGGAGACCCTGGGGCCAACGTCCTGACTTTC. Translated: CASSLGVAGDPGANVLTF. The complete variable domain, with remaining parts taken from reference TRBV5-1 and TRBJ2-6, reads KAGVTQTPRYLIKTRGQQVTLSCSPISGHRSVSWYQQTPGQGLQFLFEYFSETQRNKGNFPGRFSGRQFSNSRSEMNVSTLELGDSALYLCASSLGVAGDPGANVLTFGAGSRLTVL.

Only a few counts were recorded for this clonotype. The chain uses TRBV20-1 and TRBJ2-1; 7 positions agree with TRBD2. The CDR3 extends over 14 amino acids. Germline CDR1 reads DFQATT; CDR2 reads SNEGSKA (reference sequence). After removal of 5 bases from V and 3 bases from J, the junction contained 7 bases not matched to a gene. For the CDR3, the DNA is TGCAGTGCTTGGGGAGGGGTACGCTACAATGAGCAGTTCTTC. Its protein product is CSAWGGVRYNEQFF.

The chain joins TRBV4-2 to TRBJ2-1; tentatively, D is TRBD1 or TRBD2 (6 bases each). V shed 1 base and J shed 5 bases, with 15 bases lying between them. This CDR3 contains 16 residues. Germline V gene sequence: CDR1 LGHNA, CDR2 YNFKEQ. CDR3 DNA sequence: TGTGCCAGCAGCCAAGCTGTAGCGGAGGGGGACAATGAGCAGTTCTTC. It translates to CASSQAVAEGDNEQFF.

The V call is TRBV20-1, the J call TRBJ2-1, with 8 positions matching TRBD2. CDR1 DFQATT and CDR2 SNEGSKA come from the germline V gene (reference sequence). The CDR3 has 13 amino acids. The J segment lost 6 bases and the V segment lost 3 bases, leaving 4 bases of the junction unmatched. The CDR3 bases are TGCAGTGCTAGGCCTAGCGGGCGCAATGAGCAGTTCTTC. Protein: CSARPSGRNEQFF.

The CDR3 DNA reads as TGTGCCAGCAGCTCCACCCTAGCGGGGAGCTACAATGAGCAGTTCTTC. Protein sequence: CASSSTLAGSYNEQFF. The chain combines TRBV2 with TRBJ2-1; 9 nucleotides match TRBD2. CDR1 and CDR2 from the germline V gene are SNHLY and FYNNEI. Trimming took 6 bases from V and 3 from J; bases not matched to a gene: 9. The CDR3 totals 16 residues.

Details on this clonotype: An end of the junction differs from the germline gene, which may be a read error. The CDR3 DNA is TGCGACAGCAGTTCGCGGAACAATGAGCAGTTCTTC. Amino acids: CDSSSRNNEQFF. The V gene is TRBV5-1, the J gene TRBJ2-1, with unresolved D. CDR3 length: 12 residues. Germline V gene lookup returns CDR1 SGHRS and CDR2 YFSETQ. The full variable domain, completed using reference TRBV5-1 and TRBJ2-1, is KAGVTQTPRYLIKTRGQQVTLSCSPISGHRSVSWYQQTPGQGLQFLFEYFSETQRNKGNFPGRFSGRQFSNSRSEMNVSTLELGDSALYLCDSSSRNNEQFFGPGTRLTVL.

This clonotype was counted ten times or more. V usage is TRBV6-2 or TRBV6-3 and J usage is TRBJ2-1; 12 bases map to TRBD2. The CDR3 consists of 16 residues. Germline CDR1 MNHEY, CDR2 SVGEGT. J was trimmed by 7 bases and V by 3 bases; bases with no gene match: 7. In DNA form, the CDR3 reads TGTGCCAGCAGTTATTCTAGCGGGAGGGCCGCTAATGAGCAGTTCTTC. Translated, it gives CASSYSSGRAANEQFF.

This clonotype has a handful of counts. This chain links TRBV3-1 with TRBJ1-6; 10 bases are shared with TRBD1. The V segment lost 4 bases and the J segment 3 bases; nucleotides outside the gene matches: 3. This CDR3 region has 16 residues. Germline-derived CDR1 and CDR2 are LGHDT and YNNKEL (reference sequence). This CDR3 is CASSPGQGVYNSPLHF. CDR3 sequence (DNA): TGTGCCAGCAGCCCCGGACAGGGGGTCTATAATTCACCCCTCCACTTT.

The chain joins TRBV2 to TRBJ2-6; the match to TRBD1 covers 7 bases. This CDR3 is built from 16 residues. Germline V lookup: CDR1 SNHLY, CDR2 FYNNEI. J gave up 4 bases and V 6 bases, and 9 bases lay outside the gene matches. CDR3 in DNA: TGTGCCAGCAGCGGGAACAGGGGTGCAGGGGCCAACGTCCTGACTTTC. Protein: CASSGNRGAGANVLTF.

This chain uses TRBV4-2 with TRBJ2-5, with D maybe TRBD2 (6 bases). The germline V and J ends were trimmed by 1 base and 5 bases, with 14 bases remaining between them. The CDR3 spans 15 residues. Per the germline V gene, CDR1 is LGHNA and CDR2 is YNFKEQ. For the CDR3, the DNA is TGTGCCAGCAGCCAAGGGGGGGACTTGAGGGAGACCCAGTACTTC. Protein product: CASSQGGDLRETQYF.

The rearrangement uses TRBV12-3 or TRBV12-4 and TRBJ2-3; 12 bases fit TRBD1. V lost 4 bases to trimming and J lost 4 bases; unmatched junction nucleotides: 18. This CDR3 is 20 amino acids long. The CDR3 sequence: CASSSSLGTGGVVYADTQYF. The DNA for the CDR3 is TGTGCCAGCAGTTCCTCCCTCGGGACAGGGGGCGTGGTGTACGCAGATACGCAGTATTTT.

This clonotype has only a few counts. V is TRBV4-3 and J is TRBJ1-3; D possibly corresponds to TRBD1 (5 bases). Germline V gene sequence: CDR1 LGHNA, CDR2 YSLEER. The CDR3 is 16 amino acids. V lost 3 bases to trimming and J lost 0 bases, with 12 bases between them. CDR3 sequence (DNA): TGCGCCAGCAGCCACCGACAGTTTTCCTCTGGAAACACCATATATTTT. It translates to CASSHRQFSSGNTIYF.